A selection of T cell receptor beta chains follows, all from one sample in a study of cytomegalovirus exposure and HLA in healthy donors. Produced via immunoSEQ multiplex PCR; TCRdb's table is partial and in-frame only. Here the sample spans around 150,000 clones, 60% to 75% being singletons. Material for sequencing was PBMCs. The receptors originated from a human donor in good health. CDR3s include the opening cysteine and the closing phenylalanine or tryptophan. D genes are given only for firm matches. Where a row states a size, it is once, few, many or the class of an expanded clone; other rows omit it.

clone_size d_call v_call cdr3_aa
. . TRBV5-4 CASSAPRGDGANVLTF
. TRBD2 TRBV11-2 CASSLRSGGGETQYF
. TRBD1 TRBV18 CASSPQAGGQYGYTF
. TRBD1 TRBV19 CASGITGTVISGNTIYF
. TRBD1 TRBV7-9 CASSSAQGVGEKLFF
. TRBD2 TRBV5-4 CASSSREGASYEQYF
. . TRBV6-6 CASSYRGGYNEQFF
. TRBD2 TRBV5-1 CASSLASGASGRATFHF
. TRBD2 TRBV18 CASSARGGRETQYF
. . TRBV5-6 CASSSDSSYEQYF
. . TRBV19 CASSIRDFNQPQHF
. TRBD2 TRBV19 CATLAGVSPNEQFF
. TRBD2 TRBV5-1 CASSSEGTSGRGTQYF
. . TRBV27 CASSVTGVGEQYF
. TRBD1 TRBV6-1 CASSEAAGTVYGYTF
once TRBD1 TRBV11-1 CASRRQGGNTEAFF
. . TRBV28 CASSPPDTGWSDTQYF
. TRBD1 TRBV5-1 CASSRTGGETQYF
. . TRBV11-2 CASSRALYNEQFF
few . TRBV28 CASSLSTEAFF
. . TRBV14 CASSPVVYLEAFF
. TRBD2 TRBV4-3 CASSQVLREANEQFF
. TRBD2 TRBV9 CASSVTASGSFSYNEQFF
. TRBD1 TRBV11-3 CASSRVGQQETQYF
. TRBD2 TRBV7-8 CASSLTLTSAGTGELFF
. TRBD2 TRBV27 CASSSWTSGRGTDTQYF
few TRBD2 TRBV5-6 CASSRGLAGGEQYF
. TRBD1 TRBV6-5 CASSRQGHSSYEQYF
. . TRBV19 CASSDTGPQHF
. TRBD2 TRBV19 CASSIGGTSGSGGTDTQYF
. TRBD2 TRBV4-2 CASSQDLAGTYNEQFF
once . TRBV7-3 CASSPRRDGANVLTF
. TRBD1 TRBV6-6 CASSYSRTGRQETQYF
. TRBD1 TRBV5-4 CASSLGLDRGDAEAFF
. TRBD1 TRBV18 CASSPPDRRYEQYF
. TRBD1 TRBV29-1 CSVQPGGLKDEQYF
. . TRBV9 CASSPQVVNTEAFF
. . TRBV4-3 CASSQATADTQYF
. . TRBV2 CASSVQARETQYF
. TRBD1 TRBV4-2 CASSQDGTGVFEQYF
. TRBD1 TRBV27 CASSPTGGGEPQHF
. TRBD1 TRBV28 CASRPGTGRAGEPFF
. TRBD2 TRBV7-9 CASQTHPGLAGTEQFF
. . TRBV21-1 CASSKVFVYGTSGGTSTDTQYF
. TRBD2 TRBV9 CASSDREGGRAIADTQYF
. . TRBV11-2 CASSLDQYGSPTQYF